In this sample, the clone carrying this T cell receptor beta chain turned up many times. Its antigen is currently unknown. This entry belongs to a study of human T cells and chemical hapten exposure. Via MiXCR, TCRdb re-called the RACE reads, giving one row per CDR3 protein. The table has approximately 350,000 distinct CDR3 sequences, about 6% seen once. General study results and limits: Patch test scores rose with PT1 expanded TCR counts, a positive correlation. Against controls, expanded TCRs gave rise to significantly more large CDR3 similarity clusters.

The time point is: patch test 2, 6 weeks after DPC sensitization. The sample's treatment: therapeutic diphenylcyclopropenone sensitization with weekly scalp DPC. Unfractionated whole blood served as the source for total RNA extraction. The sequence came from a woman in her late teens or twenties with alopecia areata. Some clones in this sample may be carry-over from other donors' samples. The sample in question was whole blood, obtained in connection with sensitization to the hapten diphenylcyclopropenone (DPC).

The CDR3 loop is CASSATLAKNIQYF. The CDR3 nucleotides are TGTGCCAGCAGCGCTACCTTAGCCAAAAACATTCAGTACTTC. The V and J genes are TRBV11-2 and TRBJ2-4; no reliable D call. The CDR3 contains 14 residues. Germline CDR1 and CDR2: SGHAT and FQNNGV. Trimming left V 5 bases short and J 0 bases short, with 8 bases between.